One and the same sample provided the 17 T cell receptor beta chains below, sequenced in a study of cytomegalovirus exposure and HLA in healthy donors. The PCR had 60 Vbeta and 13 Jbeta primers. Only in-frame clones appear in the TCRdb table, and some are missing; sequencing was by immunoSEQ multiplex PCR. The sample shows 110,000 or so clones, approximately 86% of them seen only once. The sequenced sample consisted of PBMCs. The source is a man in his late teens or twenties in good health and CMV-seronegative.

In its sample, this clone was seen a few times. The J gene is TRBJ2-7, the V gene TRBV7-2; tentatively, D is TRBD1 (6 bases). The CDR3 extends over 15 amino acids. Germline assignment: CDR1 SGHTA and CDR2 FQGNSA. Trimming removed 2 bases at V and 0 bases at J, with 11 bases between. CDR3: CASSLNGQPSYEQYF. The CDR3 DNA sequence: TGTGCCAGCAGCTTAAATGGACAGCCCTCCTACGAGCAGTACTTC.

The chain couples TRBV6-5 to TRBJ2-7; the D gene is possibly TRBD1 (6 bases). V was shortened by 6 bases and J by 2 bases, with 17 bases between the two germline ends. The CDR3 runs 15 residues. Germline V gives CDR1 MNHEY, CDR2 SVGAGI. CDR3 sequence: CASRSGQSPAYEQYF. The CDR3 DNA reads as TGTGCCAGCAGAAGTGGACAGTCGCCGGCCTACGAGCAGTACTTC.

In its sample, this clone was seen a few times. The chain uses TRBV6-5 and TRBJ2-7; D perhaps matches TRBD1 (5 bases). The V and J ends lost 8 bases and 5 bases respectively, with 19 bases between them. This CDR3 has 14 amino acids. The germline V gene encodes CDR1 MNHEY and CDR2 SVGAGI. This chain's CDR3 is CASLYQGSLHEQYF. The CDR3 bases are TGTGCCAGCTTATACCAGGGAAGTCTGCACGAGCAGTACTTC.

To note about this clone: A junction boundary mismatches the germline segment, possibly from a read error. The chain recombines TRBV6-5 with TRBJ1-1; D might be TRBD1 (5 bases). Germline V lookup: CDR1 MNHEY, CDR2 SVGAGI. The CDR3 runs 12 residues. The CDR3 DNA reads TGTGCCAGCAGCCCCAGGGAGGCTTCTAGGGACTTT. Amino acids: CASSPREASRDF.

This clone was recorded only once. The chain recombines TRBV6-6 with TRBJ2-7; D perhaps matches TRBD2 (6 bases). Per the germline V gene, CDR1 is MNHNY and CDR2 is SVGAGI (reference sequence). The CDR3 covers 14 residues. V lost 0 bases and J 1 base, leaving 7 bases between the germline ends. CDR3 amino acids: CASSYSGGSYEQYF. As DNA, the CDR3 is TGTGCCAGCAGTTACTCGGGGGGTTCCTACGAGCAGTACTTC.

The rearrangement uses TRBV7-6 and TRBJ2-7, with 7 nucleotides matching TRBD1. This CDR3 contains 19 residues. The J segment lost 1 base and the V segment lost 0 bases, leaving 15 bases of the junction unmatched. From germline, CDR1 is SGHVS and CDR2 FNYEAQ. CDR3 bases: TGTGCCAGCAGCTTAGCCGCAGGGGGTAGCCAGATCGGGTCCTACGAGCAGTACTTC. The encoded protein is CASSLAAGGSQIGSYEQYF.

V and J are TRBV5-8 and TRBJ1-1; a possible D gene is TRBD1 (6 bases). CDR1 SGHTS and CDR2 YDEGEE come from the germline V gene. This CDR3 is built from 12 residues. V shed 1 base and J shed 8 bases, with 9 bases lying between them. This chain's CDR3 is CASSLRQVEAFF. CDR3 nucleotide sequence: TGTGCCAGCAGCTTGAGACAGGTGGAAGCTTTCTTT.

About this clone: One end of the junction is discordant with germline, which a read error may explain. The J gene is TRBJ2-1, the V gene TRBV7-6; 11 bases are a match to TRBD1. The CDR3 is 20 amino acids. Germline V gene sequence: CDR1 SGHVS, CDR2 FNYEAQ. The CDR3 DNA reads TGTGCCAGCAGCCATCTTTTTGGACAGGGGGCGACTCAATCCTACCATGAGCAGTTCTTC. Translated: CASSHLFGQGATQSYHEQFF.

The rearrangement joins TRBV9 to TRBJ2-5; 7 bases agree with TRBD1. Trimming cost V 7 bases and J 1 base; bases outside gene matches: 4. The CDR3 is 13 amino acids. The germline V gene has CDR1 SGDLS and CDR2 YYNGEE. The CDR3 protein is CASGRQGQETQYF. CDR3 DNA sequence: TGTGCCAGCGGAAGACAGGGCCAAGAGACCCAGTACTTC.

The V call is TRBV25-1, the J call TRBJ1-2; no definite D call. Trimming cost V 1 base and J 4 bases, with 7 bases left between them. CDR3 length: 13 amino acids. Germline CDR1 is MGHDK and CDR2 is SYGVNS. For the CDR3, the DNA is TGTGCCAGCAGTGAATGGGCAGGCTATGGCTACACCTTC. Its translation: CASSEWAGYGYTF.

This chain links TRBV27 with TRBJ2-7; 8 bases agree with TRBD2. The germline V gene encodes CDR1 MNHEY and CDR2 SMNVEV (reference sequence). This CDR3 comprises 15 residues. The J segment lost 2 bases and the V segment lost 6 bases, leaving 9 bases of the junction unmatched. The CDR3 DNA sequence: TGTGCCAGCAGCCAACTAGCGGAGGGAACCTACGAGCAGTACTTC. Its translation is CASSQLAEGTYEQYF.

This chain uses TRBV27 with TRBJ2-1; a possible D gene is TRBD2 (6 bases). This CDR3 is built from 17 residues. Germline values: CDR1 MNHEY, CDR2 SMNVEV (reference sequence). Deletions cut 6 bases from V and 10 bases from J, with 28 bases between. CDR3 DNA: TGTGCCAGCAGGGGGTTCGGCCGGGAGAAAGGCACAGACGAGCAGTTCTTC. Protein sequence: CASRGFGREKGTDEQFF.

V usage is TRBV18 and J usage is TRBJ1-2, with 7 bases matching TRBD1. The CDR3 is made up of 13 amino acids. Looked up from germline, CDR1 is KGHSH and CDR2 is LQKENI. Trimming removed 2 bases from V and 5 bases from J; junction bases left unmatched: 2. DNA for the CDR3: TGTGCCAGCTCACCAGGCAGGGGGTATGGCTACACCTTC. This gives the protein CASSPGRGYGYTF.

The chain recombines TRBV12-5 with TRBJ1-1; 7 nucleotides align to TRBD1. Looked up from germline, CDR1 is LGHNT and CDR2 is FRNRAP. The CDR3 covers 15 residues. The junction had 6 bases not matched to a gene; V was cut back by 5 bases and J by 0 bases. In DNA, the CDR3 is TGTGCTAGTGGTCCCGACAGGGAGGTGAACACTGAAGCTTTCTTT. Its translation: CASGPDREVNTEAFF.

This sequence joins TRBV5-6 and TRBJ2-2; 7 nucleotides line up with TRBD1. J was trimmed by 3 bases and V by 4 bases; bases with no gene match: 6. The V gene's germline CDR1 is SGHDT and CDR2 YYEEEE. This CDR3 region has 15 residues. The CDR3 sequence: CASSSLTGYTGELFF. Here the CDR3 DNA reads TGTGCCAGCAGCAGCCTGACAGGGTACACCGGGGAGCTGTTTTTT.

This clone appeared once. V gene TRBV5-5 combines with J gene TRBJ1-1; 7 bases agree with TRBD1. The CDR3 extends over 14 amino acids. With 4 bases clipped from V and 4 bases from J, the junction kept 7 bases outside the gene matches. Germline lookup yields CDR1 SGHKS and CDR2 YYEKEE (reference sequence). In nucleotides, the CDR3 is TGTGCCAGCAGCCCGTCGACAGGGCTCACTGAAGCTTTCTTT. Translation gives CASSPSTGLTEAFF.

The CDR3 loop reads CASTHRGATEAFF. CDR3 nucleotides: TGCGCCAGCACGCACAGGGGAGCCACTGAAGCTTTCTTT. The chain recombines TRBV5-1 with TRBJ1-1, with TRBD1 matching over 7 bases. The CDR3 runs to 13 residues. Germline trimming cut 6 bases from V and 4 bases from J; bases unmatched to any gene: 6. CDR1 SGHRS and CDR2 YFSETQ come from the germline V gene.